Listed here are 20 T cell receptor beta chains from one sample, sequenced in a study of tumor and adjacent non-tumor tissue in lung cancer. RNA was extracted from bulk tissue without any cell sorting. A modified ARM-PCR protocol with three rounds of nested PCR amplified TCRbeta. TCRdb reanalysed the multiplex PCR reads using MiXCR and keeps one entry per CDR3 protein. There are about 200,000 distinct CDR3 sequences in the sample; 71% occur only once, and approximately 25% lies in the top ten. The sequenced sample consisted of lung tumor tissue. These receptors were collected from a man in his 60s with non-small cell lung cancer.

This clonotype showed up just once. The chain employs TRBV20-1 and TRBJ2-7, with a tentative D call TRBD1 (5 bases). The germline V and J ends were trimmed by 3 bases and 5 bases, with 11 bases remaining between them. The CDR3 has 12 residues. CDR1 DFQATT and CDR2 SNEGSKA come from the germline V gene (reference sequence). For the CDR3, the DNA is TGCAGTGCTAGCAACCGACAGAACGAGCAGTACTTC. This translates into CSASNRQNEQYF.

This clonotype was detected a few times. This may stem from a read error, because a much larger clone lies one nucleotide away. The chain joins TRBV20-1 to TRBJ2-3; possibly TRBD1 for D (6 bases). The germline CDR1 and CDR2 sequences are DFQATT and SNEGSKA (reference sequence). CDR3 size: 15 residues. The ends were cut back, 3 bases at V and 3 bases at J, with 16 bases in the middle. The CDR3 reads CSARRGIGSTDTQYF. The CDR3 region has the DNA TGCAGTGCTAGGAGGGGGATAGGATCGACAGATACGCAGTATTTT.

Concerning this clonotype itself: The conserved phenylalanine or tryptophan is not found at the CDR3 terminus, so this likely reflects a read error. The genes are TRBV20-1 and TRBJ2-3, with D perhaps matching TRBD2 (5 bases). The CDR3 runs 16 residues. V was pared by 0 bases and J by 0 bases, with 13 bases between. The germline gives CDR1 DFQATT, CDR2 SNEGSKA (reference sequence). For the CDR3, the DNA is TGCAGTGCTAGAGATATTCGACGGACTAGCACAGATACGCAGTATTGT. Its protein product is CSARDIRRTSTDTQYC.

Notes on this clonotype: The conserved phenylalanine or tryptophan is not found at the CDR3 terminus, so this likely reflects a read error. This chain connects TRBV29-1 to TRBJ2-3; no definite D call. CDR3 size: 13 residues. Germline V lookup: CDR1 SQVTM, CDR2 ANQGSEA. The CDR3 DNA sequence: TGCAGCGTTGTGGCTGGGAACACAGATATGCAGTATTCT. Translation: CSVVAGNTDMQYS.

Regarding this clonotype: Possible read error: a much larger clone is one base away. The V and J genes are TRBV20-1 and TRBJ1-2, with 7 nucleotides matching TRBD1. Per the germline V gene, CDR1 is DFQATT and CDR2 is SNEGSKA (reference sequence). The length of the CDR3 is 13 residues. The ends lost 4 bases at V and 2 bases at J; junction bases unmatched: 4. As DNA, the CDR3 is TGCAGTGCTATAGCGGGACAGAACTATGGCTACACCTTC. This codes for CSAIAGQNYGYTF.

As for this clonotype: Germline and junction disagree at one end, which may indicate a read error. This sequence joins TRBV11-2 and TRBJ2-6; TRBD1 matches at 8 bases. The length of the CDR3 is 18 residues. CDR1 SGHAT and CDR2 FQNNGV come from the germline V gene. CDR3 DNA sequence: TGTGCCATCAGCTTAAGAGGACAGGGCGAGTCTGGGGCCAATGTCCTGACTTTC. Its translation: CAISLRGQGESGANVLTF.

About this clonotype: A much larger clone sits a single nucleotide away, making a read error possible. This sequence joins TRBV20-1 and TRBJ1-5, with D hard to call. Trimming shortened V by 7 bases and J by 2 bases, and 12 bases separated the two germline ends. CDR3 length equals 13 residues. Germline V gives CDR1 DFQATT, CDR2 SNEGSKA (reference sequence). The CDR3 nucleotides are TGCAGTGATAGCGCGCGGGGCAATCAGCCCCAGCATTTT. This codes for CSDSARGNQPQHF.

Turning to this clonotype: Relative to the germline gene, one junction end is altered; a read error may explain this. V usage is TRBV11-2 and J usage is TRBJ2-4; tentatively, D is TRBD1 (5 bases). CDR3 length: 14 residues. Germline CDR1 is SGHAT and CDR2 is FQNNGV. The CDR3 reads CDSSPDRAKIIQYF. The DNA of the CDR3 is TGTGACAGCAGCCCCGACAGAGCCAAAATCATTCAGTACTTC.

Of note for this clonotype: With a much larger clone just one base away, this may be a read error. This chain links TRBV12-5 with TRBJ1-5; the D is unclear. Germline V gene data show CDR1 as LGHNT and CDR2 as FRNRAP. This CDR3 is built from 13 residues. The CDR3 DNA sequence: TGTGTTAGTGGTTTGGAAATCTATCAGCCCCAGCATTTT. This codes for CVSGLEIYQPQHF.

In its sample, this clonotype was seen many times. V usage is TRBV11-1 and J usage is TRBJ1-2, with no clear D. Germline CDR1 reads SGHAT; CDR2 reads FQDESV (reference sequence). V was shortened by 1 base and J by 7 bases, with 16 bases between the two germline ends. This CDR3 contains 15 residues. The CDR3 loop is CASSLEVGETSGYTF. In DNA form, the CDR3 reads TGTGCCAGCAGCTTAGAAGTCGGGGAAACCTCTGGCTACACCTTC.

In its sample, this clonotype was seen a few times. The chain has TRBV20-1 and TRBJ1-6; perhaps TRBD1 as D (5 bases). V dropped 0 bases and J dropped 13 bases, with 13 bases sitting between them. CDR3 size: 13 residues. Germline V gene data show CDR1 as DFQATT and CDR2 as SNEGSKA (reference sequence). CDR3 nucleotides: TGCAGTGCTAGAGAGGGGCCCATCTTCCCCCTCCACTTT. Translated: CSAREGPIFPLHF.

Many counts were recorded for this clonotype. The V gene is TRBV29-1, the J gene TRBJ1-2; no clear D. The CDR3 contains 11 residues. V lost 7 bases, J lost 1 base, and 7 bases lay in between. The germline V gene encodes CDR1 SQVTM and CDR2 ANQGSEA. CDR3 in DNA: TGCAGCGCCGAGATTAACTATGGCTACACCTTC. Residues: CSAEINYGYTF.

Worth noting for this clonotype: A read error may account for a junction end that differs from germline. V gene TRBV11-2 combines with J gene TRBJ2-5, with 12 bases identical to TRBD2. In germline, CDR1 is SGHAT, CDR2 FQNNGV. CDR3 length equals 17 residues. The CDR3 spells CASGLDLGLAGQETHYF. The CDR3 nucleotides read TGTGCCAGCGGCTTAGATCTAGGACTAGCGGGGCAAGAGACCCATTACTTC.

The chain carries TRBV11-2 and TRBJ2-7; the D is unclear. The CDR3 is 15 amino acids. Germline V gives CDR1 SGHAT, CDR2 FQNNGV. V gave up 4 bases and J gave up 10 bases, with 23 bases separating them. CDR3 DNA: TGTGCCAGCAGCTCTACAGTGGGCGAAGTCTCCGATCAGTACTTC. Translation gives CASSSTVGEVSDQYF.

The chain has TRBV6-5 and TRBJ1-5; D unresolved. The CDR3 runs to 15 residues. Looked up from germline, CDR1 is MNHEY and CDR2 is SVGAGI. Trimming cost V 6 bases and J 7 bases, with 19 bases left between them. The CDR3 spells CASSLRADSLQPQHF. The CDR3 bases are TGTGCCAGCAGCTTACGGGCGGATAGTCTCCAGCCCCAGCATTTT.

As concerns this clonotype: The CDR3 carries no conserved terminal phenylalanine or tryptophan, so it likely arises from a read error. V and J are TRBV10-1 and TRBJ2-3, with 7 nucleotides matching TRBD2. V lost 4 bases, J lost 8 bases, and 6 bases stayed unmatched. In germline, CDR1 is WNHNN, CDR2 SYGVQD (reference sequence). The CDR3 contains 13 residues. The CDR3 loop is CASSGPGGRTQYS. As DNA, the CDR3 is TGCGCCAGCAGTGGACCGGGGGGTCGTACGCAGTATTCT.

Regarding this clonotype: One junction end disagrees with the germline gene, perhaps due to a read error. The rearrangement links TRBV5-4 to TRBJ2-7, with 11 bases identical to TRBD1. The CDR3 is made up of 13 amino acids. Germline V lookup: CDR1 SGHNT, CDR2 YYREEE (reference sequence). CDR3 DNA: TGTGTCAGCAGCTGGACAGGGGGCGACGAGCAGTACTTC. Its translation is CVSSWTGGDEQYF.

This clonotype was recorded many times. The chain is built from TRBV11-2 and TRBJ2-7; 14 nucleotides align to TRBD2. The CDR3 sequence is 18 residues long. After removal of 5 bases from V and 2 bases from J, the junction contained 11 bases not matched to a gene. Germline CDR1 is SGHAT and CDR2 is FQNNGV. The CDR3 loop reads CASSPSTSGGGKTYEQYF. For the CDR3, the DNA is TGTGCCAGCAGCCCCTCGACTAGCGGGGGGGGTAAGACCTACGAGCAGTACTTC.

Remarks on this clonotype: Compared with germline, one end of the junction differs, possibly owing to a read error. CDR3 in amino acids: CASSVARRQGDYEQYF. The DNA of the CDR3 is TGTGCCAGCAGCGTAGCCCGGCGACAGGGTGACTACGAGCAGTACTTC. The chain employs TRBV11-1 and TRBJ2-7; TRBD1 aligns across 7 bases. Germline V CDR1 and CDR2: SGHAT, FQDESV (reference sequence). This CDR3 has 16 amino acids.

Concerning this clonotype: One end of the junction varies from germline; a read error may be responsible. The V and J genes are TRBV20-1 and TRBJ1-6; D may be TRBD1 (6 bases). Per germline, CDR1 DFQATT and CDR2 SNEGSKA (reference sequence). This CDR3 region has 19 residues. CDR3 region: CSSRPTRGAVYSYNSPLHF. DNA for the CDR3: TGCAGTTCTAGACCCACAAGGGGGGCCGTCTACTCCTATAATTCACCCCTCCACTTT.